This T cell receptor (beta chain) comes out of a study of T cells after yellow fever vaccination. Germline CDR1 reads SGHRS; CDR2 reads YFSETQ. This CDR3 is built from 16 residues. V gave up 4 bases and J gave up 6 bases; unmatched junction bases: 10. The 5'RACE template-switching step produced TCR cDNA and added a universal primer site and UMIs. TCRdb ran MiXCR on the 5' RACE reads and lists one entry per CDR3 protein. Altogether approximately 300,000 distinct CDR3 sequences are present, around 7% being singletons, with the ten largest covering over 15%. This clonotype came up many times. Its cognate antigen is unknown. Study results and caveats: At under 97% for CD4 and roughly 87% for CD8, most primary-vaccination clones showed up again after the booster. Abundant clonotypes (contaminants from the bulk population) could be present in FACS-sorted repertoires.

The sequence derives from a man between 18 and 29 years old who received the YFV17D yellow fever vaccine. The gene calls are TRBV5-1 and TRBJ2-3; 11 bases map to TRBD2. The starting material was PBMCs, obtained approximately 47 days after the first yellow fever vaccination. This CDR3 is CASSPGVAGGPDTQYF. Written as DNA, the CDR3 is TGCGCCAGCAGCCCTGGGGTAGCGGGGGGGCCGGATACGCAGTATTTT.